The next 16 T cell receptor beta chains were all read from a single sample in a study of T cell responses to AZD1222 COVID-19 vaccine. Clones were sequenced by immunoSEQ multiplex PCR, and TCRdb holds only the in-frame ones, with some missing. The repertoire holds about 120,000 clones, with roughly nine tenths as singletons. This sample comprised peripheral blood, obtained on day 0 of AZD1222 vaccination. The source of these receptors is an adult in good health.

This clone was detected once. The chain employs TRBV7-3 and TRBJ2-7; possible D gene TRBD1, 7 bases. Germline V gives CDR1 SGHTA, CDR2 FQGTGA. V lost 4 bases and J 5 bases, leaving 12 bases between the germline ends. The CDR3 loop spans 13 amino acids. CDR3 residues: CASSSSGGNEQYF. CDR3 DNA: TGTGCCAGCAGCTCATCAGGGGGGAACGAGCAGTACTTC. Using reference TRBV7-3 and TRBJ2-7 for the parts outside the CDR3, the full variable domain is GAGVSQTPSNKVTEKGKYVELRCDPISGHTALYWYRQSLGQGPEFLIYFQGTGAADDSGLPNDRFFAVRPEGSVSTLKIQRTERGDSAVYLCASSSSGGNEQYFGPGTRLTVT.

The V and J genes are TRBV25-1 and TRBJ2-5; 13 nucleotides align to TRBD2. CDR3 length equals 15 residues. Germline CDR1 and CDR2: MGHDK and SYGVNS. J lost 4 bases, V lost 3 bases, and 2 bases had no gene match. The CDR3 DNA reads as TGTGCCAGCAGTGAGGGACTAGCGGGACCAGAGACCCAGTACTTC. The encoded protein is CASSEGLAGPETQYF. The variable domain in full, completed from reference TRBV25-1 and TRBJ2-5, reads EADIYQTPRYLVIGTGKKITLECSQTMGHDKMYWYQQDPGMELHLIHYSYGVNSTEKGDLSSESTVSRIRTEHFPLTLESARPSHTSQYLCASSEGLAGPETQYFGPGTRLLVL.

This clone was observed many times. The rearrangement joins TRBV4-2 to TRBJ1-3, with D maybe TRBD1 (6 bases). Germline CDR1 reads LGHNA; CDR2 reads YNFKEQ. The CDR3 contains 21 residues. Trimming shortened V by 3 bases and J by 1 base, and 28 bases separated the two germline ends. The CDR3 sequence: CASSHLWGGALKNLSGNTIYF. CDR3 coding DNA: TGTGCCAGCAGCCACTTGTGGGGGGGCGCATTGAAAAACCTTTCTGGAAACACCATATATTTT.

The genes are TRBV11-2 and TRBJ2-5; no clear D gene. This CDR3 has 13 residues. The V end was cut by 5 bases, the J end by 4 bases, with 11 bases between. Germline CDR1 SGHAT, CDR2 FQNNGV. In DNA, the CDR3 is TGTGCCAGCAGCCAACACTTGGGAGAGACCCAGTACTTC. Translation gives CASSQHLGETQYF.

This chain joins TRBV11-2 and TRBJ2-3; D gene unclear. CDR1 and CDR2 from the germline V gene are SGHAT and FQNNGV. The CDR3 totals 15 residues. Deletions cut 1 base from V and 1 base from J, with 9 bases between. The CDR3 DNA reads TGTGCCAGCAGCTTAGCTGGATGGGGCACAGATACGCAGTATTTT. It is translated as CASSLAGWGTDTQYF.

The chain links TRBV19 to TRBJ2-1; D uncertain. CDR3 length: 12 amino acids. V was pared by 8 bases and J by 6 bases, with 11 bases between. Germline V CDR1 and CDR2: LNHDA, SQIVND (reference sequence). CDR3 bases: TGTGCCAGTGGCCCCGGCGGCAATGAGCAGTTCTTC. It codes for CASGPGGNEQFF.

This chain uses TRBV11-3 with TRBJ2-1; 8 nucleotides align to TRBD1. Per germline, CDR1 SGHNT and CDR2 YENEEA. V was clipped by 1 base and J by 5 bases; unmatched bases: 4. This CDR3 has 15 amino acids. The CDR3 reads CASSLAQGANNEQFF. The CDR3 DNA reads TGTGCCAGCAGCTTAGCTCAGGGGGCGAACAATGAGCAGTTCTTC.

The chain uses TRBV27 and TRBJ1-2, with D possibly being TRBD1 (5 bases). V shed 4 bases and J shed 2 bases, with 17 bases lying between them. The CDR3 runs 16 residues. Germline CDR1 reads MNHEY; CDR2 reads SMNVEV (reference sequence). CDR3 sequence (DNA): TGTGCCAGCAGTTCCGACCCCAGGGTACGGAACTATGGCTACACCTTC. Amino acid sequence: CASSSDPRVRNYGYTF.

This clone was observed once. V gene TRBV6-5 combines with J gene TRBJ1-2; maybe TRBD1 (5 bases). V was clipped by 6 bases and J by 4 bases, with 18 bases between them. The CDR3 consists of 15 residues. CDR1 and CDR2 (germline): MNHEY, SVGAGI. The CDR3 bases are TGTGCCAGCAGCAGCACCCGACAGCTCCCCTATGGCTACACCTTC. Its translation is CASSSTRQLPYGYTF.

This clone was observed once. The CDR3 DNA is TGTGCCAGCAGCCAAGCTGCGATAGCGAACACTGAAGCTTTCTTT. It specifies CASSQAAIANTEAFF. The chain carries TRBV3-1 (or the pseudogene TRBV3-2) and TRBJ1-1, with unresolved D. Germline loops: CDR1 LGHDT, CDR2 YNNKEL (reference sequence). The V gene lost 1 base and the J gene lost 1 base, with 10 bases spanning the gap. The CDR3 is 15 residues long.

The chain has TRBV20-1 and TRBJ2-3; D unresolved. V gave up 3 bases and J gave up 3 bases, with 13 bases separating them. CDR3 length equals 14 residues. Germline loops: CDR1 DFQATT, CDR2 SNEGSKA (reference sequence). The chain's CDR3 is CSASRRALTDTQYF. In DNA, the CDR3 is TGCAGTGCTAGTCGAAGAGCACTTACAGATACGCAGTATTTT.

This rearrangement joins TRBV5-1 to TRBJ2-7; weak D call: TRBD1 (6 bases). CDR3 length: 13 amino acids. V lost 4 bases to trimming and J lost 6 bases, with 14 bases between them. Germline loops: CDR1 SGHRS, CDR2 YFSETQ. CDR3 in amino acids: CASSIRTVGEQYF. In DNA, the CDR3 is TGCGCCAGCAGCATCAGGACAGTAGGCGAGCAGTACTTC.

The chain uses TRBV27 and TRBJ2-1; D may be TRBD2 (6 bases). V was clipped by 7 bases and J by 14 bases, with 21 bases between them. The CDR3 spans 13 residues. From germline, CDR1 is MNHEY and CDR2 SMNVEV (reference sequence). The CDR3 loop reads CASKTSGTPRKFF. The CDR3 DNA sequence: TGTGCCAGCAAGACATCCGGGACTCCTAGAAAGTTCTTC.

This chain uses TRBV2 with TRBJ2-2, with unresolved D. The CDR3 is 14 amino acids. Between the trimmed V and J ends, which lost 6 bases and 2 bases, there was a span of 10 bases. Germline V CDR1 and CDR2: SNHLY, FYNNEI. The chain's CDR3 is CASRSEHNTGELFF. The CDR3 region has the DNA TGTGCCAGCAGGTCCGAACATAACACCGGGGAGCTGTTTTTT.

This clone was seen once. V usage is TRBV30 and J usage is TRBJ1-4; 8 bases align to TRBD1. Looked up from germline, CDR1 is GTSNPN and CDR2 is SVGIG (reference sequence). This CDR3 contains 16 residues. V lost 4 bases and J lost 2; bases outside the gene matches: 9. The CDR3: CAWNSYRGSTNEKLFF. DNA of the CDR3: TGTGCCTGGAACTCGTACAGGGGGTCGACTAATGAAAAACTGTTTTTT.

The V gene is TRBV20-1, the J gene TRBJ2-7; 7 bases line up with TRBD1. The CDR3 spans 14 residues. Trimming took 3 bases from V and 6 from J; bases not matched to a gene: 11. Germline assignment: CDR1 DFQATT and CDR2 SNEGSKA (reference sequence). In DNA form, the CDR3 reads TGCAGTGCTAGTGGGTTGCAGGGGGTTTCCGAGCAGTACTTC. Translation: CSASGLQGVSEQYF.